A selection of T cell receptor beta chains follows, all from one sample in a study of blood T cell repertoires in COVID-19. Profiling relied on immunoSEQ multiplex PCR, and the TCRdb table lists in-frame clones only, not all of them. The sample consists of about 40,000 clones, roughly 80% of them appearing once. The specimen sequenced was peripheral blood. The receptor set was obtained from a woman in her sixties or seventies with acute or convalescent COVID-19. CDR3s include the opening cysteine and the closing phenylalanine or tryptophan. D genes are given only for firm matches. Some rows have no size entry. The others give once, few or many, or a class for an expanded clone.

clone size,D gene,J gene,CDR3 length,V gene,CDR3 protein
-,-,TRBJ2-1,14,TRBV19,CASSISVNYNEQFF
-,-,TRBJ2-1,14,TRBV7-8,CASSTGLDYNEQFF
-,TRBD1,TRBJ1-2,13,TRBV7-2,CASIGTGNYGYTF
-,-,TRBJ2-7,17,TRBV7-8,CASSLLDTSGLGYEQYF
-,-,TRBJ1-6,14,TRBV5-1,CASSLGGMSSPLHF
few,TRBD2,TRBJ2-5,18,TRBV5-4,CASSLVRLGLAGSETQYF
-,TRBD2,TRBJ2-2,15,TRBV2,CASSDWLAGVGELFF
-,TRBD1,TRBJ1-6,20,TRBV5-3,CARSLVLGQGERSYNSPLHF
once,-,TRBJ2-5,14,TRBV6-5,CASSRTVTSETQYF
once,-,TRBJ1-5,14,TRBV6-6,CASSYLTGNQPQHF
-,-,TRBJ2-7,13,TRBV15,CATSRWGVGEQYF
-,TRBD1,TRBJ1-1,15,TRBV6-1,CASSEPGTGGFEAFF
-,-,TRBJ1-2,18,TRBV13,CASSLGVAKWTGNTGYTF
-,TRBD1,TRBJ2-2,16,TRBV28,CASSLPRQGSTGELFF
-,-,TRBJ1-2,15,TRBV24-1,CATSDTRRGDYGYTF
-,TRBD1,TRBJ1-4,15,TRBV6-5,CASSLQGARWEKLFF
-,-,TRBJ1-1,15,TRBV18,CASSPRQVYGAEAFF
-,TRBD1,TRBJ1-4,15,TRBV30,CAWSPGQGIGEKLFF
once,-,TRBJ2-2,15,TRBV3-1/TRBV3-2,CASSQGGANTGELFF
once,TRBD2,TRBJ2-2,16,TRBV5-6,CASSSISGANTGELFF
-,TRBD1,TRBJ2-2,15,TRBV27,CASSYSWTGTGELFF
-,TRBD1,TRBJ1-1,16,TRBV25-1,CASSGGDSYSSTEAFF
-,-,TRBJ1-3,17,TRBV7-6,CASSLVDKAGSGNTIYF
-,TRBD1,TRBJ2-4,13,TRBV12-3/TRBV12-4,CASRPALGTVAYF
-,TRBD2,TRBJ2-3,15,TRBV5-4,CASSPSGGSTDTQYF
-,TRBD1,TRBJ1-5,17,TRBV28,CASSLNAGGALGQPQHF
-,TRBD1,TRBJ1-5,15,TRBV19,CASSWGTGEYQLQHF
-,-,TRBJ2-1,12,TRBV10-3,CAISPGQGGEFF
-,-,TRBJ2-1,13,TRBV18,CASSPQGMNEQFF
-,TRBD1,TRBJ1-5,13,TRBV28,CASSRDRGQPQHF
-,-,TRBJ1-1,14,TRBV28,CASSLSSTAAEAFF
-,TRBD2,TRBJ2-1,15,TRBV11-2,CASSRSGSSYNEQFF
-,-,TRBJ1-2,11,TRBV6-5,CASRSGKGYTF
-,TRBD2,TRBJ2-1,17,TRBV7-2,CASSFTGVAGSYNEQFF
once,TRBD1,TRBJ2-4,12,TRBV7-9,CASSPQGDIQYF
-,-,TRBJ1-4,16,TRBV4-2,CASSSDIVRDNEKLFF
-,-,TRBJ1-3,16,TRBV25-1,CASTPGGWSSGNTIYF
-,-,TRBJ2-6,15,TRBV18,CASSPAVSGANVLTF
-,-,TRBJ2-3,14,TRBV21-1,CASIQGFPADTQYF
-,TRBD1,TRBJ1-6,15,TRBV30,CAWRNLTGRNSPLHF
-,TRBD2,TRBJ2-5,15,TRBV5-1,CASSPRGGEAETQYF
once,-,TRBJ1-5,14,TRBV6-5,CASRRLDSNQPQHF
-,TRBD2,TRBJ2-2,15,TRBV7-3,CASSLFGLETGELFF
-,TRBD1,TRBJ1-2,13,TRBV12-3/TRBV12-4,CASTLTGAYGYTF
-,-,TRBJ1-1,15,TRBV19,CASSWGVGLNTEAFF
-,-,TRBJ1-5,15,TRBV4-2,CASSQDWAGFQPQHF
-,TRBD2,TRBJ2-1,14,TRBV30,CAWNSGGFYNEQFF
-,-,TRBJ1-3,18,TRBV2,CASSEWLGLGRRGNTIYF
-,TRBD2,TRBJ2-1,16,TRBV14,CASSQLGGTSHNEQFF
-,-,TRBJ2-5,16,TRBV3-1/TRBV3-2,CASSQVQGFYSETQYF
-,TRBD1,TRBJ1-1,13,TRBV29-1,CSANDRVNTEAFF
-,TRBD2,TRBJ2-5,19,TRBV4-1,CASSQMWVRWRGGGETQYF
-,-,TRBJ2-3,14,TRBV19,CASTPAIGTDTQYF